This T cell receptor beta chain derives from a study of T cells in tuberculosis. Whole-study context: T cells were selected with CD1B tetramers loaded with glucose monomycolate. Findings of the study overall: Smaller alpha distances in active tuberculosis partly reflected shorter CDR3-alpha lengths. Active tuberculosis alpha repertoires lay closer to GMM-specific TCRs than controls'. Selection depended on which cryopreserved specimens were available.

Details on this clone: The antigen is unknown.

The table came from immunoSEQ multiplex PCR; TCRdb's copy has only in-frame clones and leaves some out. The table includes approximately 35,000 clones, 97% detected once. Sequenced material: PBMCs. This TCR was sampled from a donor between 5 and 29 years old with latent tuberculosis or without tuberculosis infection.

CDR3: CASSQVGGTEQFF. CDR3 nucleotide sequence: TGCGCCAGCAGCCAAGTAGGGGGCACTGAGCAGTTCTTC. V is TRBV4-1 and J is TRBJ2-1; 7 nucleotides align to TRBD1. The V gene end was trimmed by 1 base and the J gene end by 9 bases; junction bases not matched to a gene: 3. From germline, CDR1 is MGHRA and CDR2 YSYEKL. CDR3 length: 13 amino acids.